Listed below are T cell receptor beta chains from one sample, sequenced in a study of PD-1 blockade in classical Hodgkin lymphoma. Produced via immunoSEQ multiplex PCR; TCRdb's table is partial and in-frame only. The sample lists about 28,000 clones; around nine tenths were seen once. This specimen consisted of CD8+ T cells from blood, obtained at baseline. These receptor sequences come from a human donor with classical Hodgkin lymphoma. Both conserved end residues are part of each CDR3. Size is stated for part of the rows, as once, few or many counts, or as a class when the clone is expanded.

TRBV4-2	-	TRBJ2-1	15	CASSPGLAGGSEQFF
TRBV30	once	TRBJ2-7	15	CAWSVPGQPYYEQYF
TRBV5-1	once	TRBJ2-7	13	CASSLAGGLEQYF
TRBV5-1	-	TRBJ2-2	18	CASSGRGGTASNTGELFF
TRBV9	-	TRBJ2-1	13	CASRTSVNNEQFF
TRBV6-6	-	TRBJ2-7	14	CASSFRDRDGEQYF
TRBV6-1	few	TRBJ2-7	13	CASSIPMEDEQYF
TRBV9	once	TRBJ2-7	15	CASSVSPLVSYEQYF
TRBV28	-	TRBJ2-1	17	CASSPLGQGFSYNEQFF
TRBV9	-	TRBJ1-5	14	CASSVGTTGQPQHF
TRBV29-1	once	TRBJ2-5	12	CSVAVRLEAQYF
TRBV5-1	-	TRBJ2-1	16	CASSLGRDSPYNEQFF
TRBV4-1	once	TRBJ1-2	15	CASSQESGLNYGYTF
TRBV27	-	TRBJ2-7	13	CASSLARSYEQYF
TRBV29-1	once	TRBJ2-7	14	CSVSGSGRRYEQYF
TRBV13	-	TRBJ2-5	11	CASSWGETQYF
TRBV7-7	once	TRBJ2-7	14	CASSLSEGDYEQYF
TRBV4-1	-	TRBJ1-1	13	CASSQNRVTEAFF
TRBV28	-	TRBJ2-7	18	CASSFSVRRTQGSYEQYF
TRBV19	few	TRBJ1-2	11	CASGTSYGYTF
TRBV28	-	TRBJ2-7	14	CASSPLGSGYEQYF
TRBV18	-	TRBJ1-2	15	CASSTYRGTLYGYTF
TRBV27	-	TRBJ2-5	11	CASSFGRTQYF
TRBV7-2	-	TRBJ2-7	16	CASSLGGSRTAGEQYF
TRBV6-4	-	TRBJ2-3	15	CASSDSIVGPDTQYF
TRBV7-2	once	TRBJ2-3	12	CASSDFTDTQYF
TRBV14	-	TRBJ1-1	15	CASSQGGTGRTEAFF
TRBV6-5	-	TRBJ2-2	15	CASSYRLGGTGELFF
TRBV2	-	TRBJ1-2	13	CASSLRFKNGYTF
TRBV28	-	TRBJ2-7	18	CASSFSRTHPGGGYEQYF
TRBV6-5	-	TRBJ2-7	14	CASSYGGRHYEQYF
TRBV27	once	TRBJ2-7	13	CASSSTSSYEQYF
TRBV13	-	TRBJ2-7	14	CASAGSDRGYEQYF
TRBV28	-	TRBJ2-7	15	CASSFRQVRSYEQYF
TRBV10-1	-	TRBJ1-1	17	CASSGGPDLTDYTEAFF
TRBV28	-	TRBJ1-4	15	CASSTDPVEEEKLFF
TRBV27	-	TRBJ1-2	14	CASSPQGAGYGYTF
TRBV4-2	-	TRBJ2-7	16	CASSHGTSGSWDEQYF
TRBV11-2	once	TRBJ2-3	15	CASSPTSGRADTQYF
TRBV5-4	-	TRBJ1-1	12	CASSFSSTEAFF
TRBV10-3	-	TRBJ1-1	12	CAISESNTEAFF
TRBV25-1	-	TRBJ2-2	12	CASSEGEEELFF
TRBV12-5	-	TRBJ2-5	15	CASADSDRGQETQYF
TRBV29-1	-	TRBJ1-1	12	CSGGRLNTEAFF
TRBV28	-	TRBJ2-3	14	CASSLSPATDTQYF
TRBV9	-	TRBJ2-7	14	CASSVGGTAYEQYF
TRBV29-1	-	TRBJ2-1	15	CSAWGASGSDNEQFF
TRBV7-8	-	TRBJ2-7	15	CASSLSRDTTYEQYF
TRBV7-8	-	TRBJ2-2	16	CASSSRTSPGSGELFF